This entry lists 30 T cell receptor beta chains sequenced from one sample in a study of cytomegalovirus exposure and HLA in healthy donors. PCR amplification relied on 60 Vbeta primers (plus 13 Jbeta primers). Repertoires were generated with immunoSEQ multiplex PCR, while TCRdb's copy carries only in-frame clones and drops some. The top ten hold approximately 2.9% of the sample, which has 120,000 or so clones, 17% seen once. The sequencing sample was made of PBMCs. The receptors here all came from a female donor in good health and CMV-seropositive.

This clone was recorded a few times. The CDR3 reads CASSSLMGAGDTEAFF. In nucleotides, the CDR3 is TGTGCCAGCAGTTCCCTTATGGGGGCTGGGGACACTGAAGCTTTCTTT. V usage is TRBV28 and J usage is TRBJ1-1, with D possibly matching TRBD1 (6 bases). CDR3 size: 16 residues. V was cut by 4 bases and J by 3 bases, with 18 bases left in between. The V gene's germline CDR1 is MDHEN and CDR2 SYDVKM.

The genes are TRBV6-6 and TRBJ1-2; D remains unclear. There are 12 residues in the CDR3. The V gene's germline CDR1 is MNHNY and CDR2 SVGAGI (reference sequence). V shed 4 bases and J shed 4 bases, with 7 bases lying between them. The CDR3 DNA is TGTGCCAGCAGTTCGGGTTCCTATGGCTACACCTTC. Translating it yields CASSSGSYGYTF.

The V gene is TRBV6-1, the J gene TRBJ1-2; D unclear. This CDR3 contains 11 residues. V shed 10 bases and J shed 7 bases, with 13 bases lying between them. Germline values: CDR1 MNHNS, CDR2 SASEGT. CDR3 protein: CATSAELGYTF. The CDR3 DNA reads TGTGCCACTTCCGCGGAGCTTGGCTACACCTTC.

This chain joins TRBV27 and TRBJ1-5, with D maybe TRBD1 (5 bases). From germline, CDR1 is MNHEY and CDR2 SMNVEV (reference sequence). The CDR3 totals 15 residues. The V end was cut by 6 bases, the J end by 1 base, with 13 bases between. DNA for the CDR3: TGTGCCAGCAGCAGAGACAGCGGGAGCAATCAGCCCCAGCATTTT. It codes for CASSRDSGSNQPQHF.

The rearrangement joins TRBV11-2 to TRBJ2-7; D gene ambiguous. The V end was cut by 1 base, the J end by 0 bases, with 7 bases between. Germline V gives CDR1 SGHAT, CDR2 FQNNGV. CDR3 length: 14 amino acids. CDR3 nucleotides: TGTGCCAGCAGCTTAGGGGCAGCCTCCTACGAGCAGTACTTC. The encoded protein is CASSLGAASYEQYF.

This clone has only a few counts. V usage is TRBV5-1 and J usage is TRBJ2-7; 7 bases match TRBD1. There are 13 residues in the CDR3. Germline values: CDR1 SGHRS, CDR2 YFSETQ. The J segment lost 3 bases and the V segment lost 2 bases, leaving 2 bases of the junction unmatched. The CDR3 DNA reads TGCGCCAGCAGCTTCCGACAGGGCTACGAGCAGTACTTC. As protein: CASSFRQGYEQYF. Complete variable domain (other parts from reference TRBV5-1 and TRBJ2-7): KAGVTQTPRYLIKTRGQQVTLSCSPISGHRSVSWYQQTPGQGLQFLFEYFSETQRNKGNFPGRFSGRQFSNSRSEMNVSTLELGDSALYLCASSFRQGYEQYFGPGTRLTVT.

This clone was detected a few times. This chain uses TRBV27 with TRBJ2-7, with 7 bases aligning to TRBD2. Germline V lookup: CDR1 MNHEY, CDR2 SMNVEV (reference sequence). This CDR3 is built from 14 residues. Trimming removed 5 bases from V and 2 bases from J; junction bases left unmatched: 6. Written as DNA, the CDR3 is TGTGCCAGCAGTACGAGACTAGCCCCCTACGAGCAGTACTTC. It yields the protein CASSTRLAPYEQYF.

This clone was detected a few times. The chain uses TRBV18 and TRBJ2-7; 7 bases match TRBD1. The J segment lost 6 bases and the V segment lost 5 bases, leaving 7 bases of the junction unmatched. CDR3 length: 13 residues. Looked up from germline, CDR1 is KGHSH and CDR2 is LQKENI. CDR3 in DNA: TGTGCCAGCTCAAACACCAGGGACAGCGAGCAGTACTTC. It specifies CASSNTRDSEQYF.

This clone was recorded a few times. The chain links TRBV7-9 to TRBJ1-1; the D is unclear. CDR1 is SEHNR and CDR2 is FQNEAQ in the germline V gene (reference sequence). The V end lost 5 bases, the J end lost 1 base, and 11 bases lay between the germline ends. CDR3 length: 14 residues. The CDR3 DNA follows: TGTGCCAGCAGCGTCAGAATTTCGAACACTGAAGCTTTCTTT. Its protein product is CASSVRISNTEAFF.

V is TRBV7-2 and J is TRBJ1-2; D remains ambiguous. Per the germline V gene, CDR1 is SGHTA and CDR2 is FQGNSA. Trimming took off 3 bases at V and 4 bases at J, with 15 bases between the two ends. The CDR3 has 15 residues. The CDR3 here is CASSLVHGQAYGYTF. The CDR3 bases are TGTGCCAGCAGCTTGGTGCACGGCCAGGCCTATGGCTACACCTTC. Complete variable domain (other parts from reference TRBV7-2 and TRBJ1-2): GAGVSQSPSNKVTEKGKDVELRCDPISGHTALYWYRQSLGQGLEFLIYFQGNSAPDKSGLPSDRFSAERTGGSVSTLTIQRTQQEDSAVYLCASSLVHGQAYGYTFGSGTRLTVV.

This clone has a handful of counts. The V call is TRBV4-1, the J call TRBJ2-2, with D possibly matching TRBD1 (6 bases). Trimming stripped 0 bases from V and 5 bases from J, with 10 bases between. The V gene's germline CDR1 is MGHRA and CDR2 YSYEKL. This CDR3 comprises 15 residues. CDR3 sequence reads: CASSQDPQGTGELFF. In DNA form, the CDR3 reads TGCGCCAGCAGCCAAGACCCCCAGGGGACCGGGGAGCTGTTTTTT.

This clone was counted a few times. The chain is built from TRBV4-2 and TRBJ2-1; D is unresolved. Per the germline V gene, CDR1 is LGHNA and CDR2 is YNFKEQ. Between the trimmed V and J ends, which lost 2 bases and 7 bases, there was a span of 6 bases. CDR3 size: 12 residues. The CDR3 sequence: CASSQQRNEQFF. The CDR3 DNA sequence: TGTGCCAGCAGCCAACAGCGTAATGAGCAGTTCTTC.

The V call is TRBV7-2, the J call TRBJ2-1; 8 positions match TRBD2. Germline CDR1 is SGHTA and CDR2 is FQGNSA. This CDR3 is 16 amino acids long. The V and J ends lost 5 bases and 4 bases, in that order; junction bases with no gene match: 10. In DNA, the CDR3 is TGTGCCAGCAGCGCCGTCTCGGGGGGGACTTACAATGAGCAGTTCTTC. Protein product: CASSAVSGGTYNEQFF.

This clone was seen a handful of times. This chain links TRBV7-2 with TRBJ2-5, with 8 bases lining up with TRBD2. In germline, CDR1 is SGHTA, CDR2 FQGNSA. V gave up 7 bases and J gave up 1 base; unmatched junction bases: 8. The CDR3 extends over 15 amino acids. CDR3 sequence: CASKFKTSGQETQYF. CDR3 nucleotides: TGTGCCAGCAAATTCAAAACTAGCGGCCAAGAGACCCAGTACTTC. Filled out from reference TRBV7-2 and TRBJ2-5, the complete variable domain reads GAGVSQSPSNKVTEKGKDVELRCDPISGHTALYWYRQSLGQGLEFLIYFQGNSAPDKSGLPSDRFSAERTGGSVSTLTIQRTQQEDSAVYLCASKFKTSGQETQYFGPGTRLLVL.

This clone appeared a few times. The chain employs TRBV7-2 and TRBJ1-1, with 11 nucleotides matching TRBD1. Trimming cost V 2 bases and J 2 bases; bases outside gene matches: 4. Germline CDR1 is SGHTA and CDR2 is FQGNSA. This CDR3 comprises 16 residues. CDR3 sequence (DNA): TGTGCCAGCAGCTTAATCGGACAGGGGGCTAACACTGAAGCTTTCTTT. Protein product: CASSLIGQGANTEAFF.

The chain combines TRBV11-1 with TRBJ2-7; D might be TRBD1 (6 bases). From germline, CDR1 is SGHAT and CDR2 FQDESV (reference sequence). The CDR3 consists of 15 residues. The ends were cut back, 1 base at V and 1 base at J, with 11 bases in the middle. In nucleotides, the CDR3 is TGTGCCAGCAGCTTAGAGTCGGGACATTCCTACGAGCAGTACTTC. Residues: CASSLESGHSYEQYF.

V usage is TRBV4-3 and J usage is TRBJ1-2; TRBD1 aligns across 7 bases. Trimming cost V 0 bases and J 4 bases; bases outside gene matches: 14. Per the germline V gene, CDR1 is LGHNA and CDR2 is YSLEER. This CDR3 has 18 amino acids. The CDR3 protein is CASSQESGRGSGAYGYTF. CDR3 sequence (DNA): TGCGCCAGCAGCCAAGAATCGGGCAGGGGGTCGGGAGCCTATGGCTACACCTTC.

This clone occurred a few times. This rearrangement joins TRBV4-3 to TRBJ2-5, with 10 bases matching TRBD2. The J segment lost 5 bases and the V segment lost 1 base, leaving 4 bases of the junction unmatched. CDR3 length: 15 residues. Germline values: CDR1 LGHNA, CDR2 YSLEER. Here the CDR3 DNA reads TGCGCCAGCAGCCAAGCTAGCGGGAGTGGGGAGACCCAGTACTTC. Translated, it gives CASSQASGSGETQYF.

V gene TRBV19 combines with J gene TRBJ1-5; maybe TRBD1 (5 bases). There are 15 residues in the CDR3. V dropped 1 base and J dropped 9 bases, with 16 bases sitting between them. Germline CDR1 reads LNHDA; CDR2 reads SQIVND (reference sequence). CDR3 coding DNA: TGTGCCAGTAGTATAGTCCAGGGCCCTCAAGGGCCCCAGCATTTT. Protein product: CASSIVQGPQGPQHF.

The chain carries TRBV6-6 and TRBJ2-3, with D unresolved. From germline, CDR1 is MNHNY and CDR2 SVGAGI (reference sequence). The CDR3 has 16 amino acids. Trimming left V 3 bases short and J 0 bases short, with 13 bases between. CDR3: CASSYSPSDSTDTQYF. For the CDR3, the DNA is TGTGCCAGCAGTTATAGCCCGTCGGATAGCACAGATACGCAGTATTTT.

The chain recombines TRBV5-1 with TRBJ2-2; TRBD1 matches at 7 bases. Germline V gene lookup returns CDR1 SGHRS and CDR2 YFSETQ. This CDR3 is built from 17 residues. V shed 1 base, J shed 1 base, and the junction held 7 bases outside the gene matches. CDR3 DNA sequence: TGCGCCAGCAGCTTGAGAGAGACAGGGAGGAACACCGGGGAGCTGTTTTTT. Translation gives CASSLRETGRNTGELFF.

The chain uses TRBV7-6 and TRBJ2-7; TRBD1 matches 7 bases. The germline gives CDR1 SGHVS, CDR2 FNYEAQ. V lost 1 base to trimming and J lost 0 bases; unmatched junction nucleotides: 6. There are 16 residues in the CDR3. The CDR3 DNA follows: TGTGCCAGCAGCTTAGTTGGGGACAGCCTCTCCTACGAGCAGTACTTC. This codes for CASSLVGDSLSYEQYF.

This clone showed up just a few times. CDR3 DNA: TGTGCCAGCAGTTTACTCCCGGACCTTACAGGGAAACTGTTTTTT. Translating gives CASSLLPDLTGKLFF. The V gene is TRBV27, the J gene TRBJ1-4, with a tentative D call TRBD1 (6 bases). This CDR3 comprises 15 residues. Trimming took 2 bases from V and 11 from J, leaving 18 bases between them. The germline gives CDR1 MNHEY, CDR2 SMNVEV (reference sequence).

The chain's CDR3 is CASIRRTGNNEQFF. In nucleotides, the CDR3 is TGTGCCAGCATCCGCCGGACAGGTAACAATGAGCAGTTCTTC. The chain joins TRBV6-1 to TRBJ2-1; 7 positions agree with TRBD1. There are 14 residues in the CDR3. The germline V gene has CDR1 MNHNS and CDR2 SASEGT. Losses at the gene ends were 7 bases for V and 5 bases for J; bases not matched to a gene: 8.

This clone was detected only a few times. The chain has TRBV11-2 and TRBJ1-1, with D unresolved. Germline values: CDR1 SGHAT, CDR2 FQNNGV. This CDR3 region has 17 residues. Between the trimmed V and J ends, which lost 1 base and 0 bases, there was a span of 15 bases. The CDR3 DNA sequence: TGTGCCAGCAGCTTAGTTAGATTTGAGGGCATGAACACTGAAGCTTTCTTT. It codes for CASSLVRFEGMNTEAFF.

This sequence joins TRBV4-1 and TRBJ2-3, with D possibly TRBD2 on 6 matching bases. CDR3 length: 16 amino acids. Germline lookup yields CDR1 MGHRA and CDR2 YSYEKL. Trimming shortened V by 2 bases and J by 2 bases, and 14 bases separated the two germline ends. CDR3 nucleotide sequence: TGCGCCAGCAGCCAACTACAGGAGGGACCCACAGATACGCAGTATTTT. Protein sequence: CASSQLQEGPTDTQYF.

This clone has just a few counts. The V call is TRBV4-3, the J call TRBJ2-7; D gene ambiguous. This CDR3 comprises 16 residues. The germline CDR1 and CDR2 sequences are LGHNA and YSLEER. With 4 bases removed from V and 0 bases from J, the gap between germline ends came to 16 bases. CDR3 sequence: CASSPSLAGSSYEQYF. DNA for the CDR3: TGCGCCAGCAGCCCGTCTCTGGCAGGTTCCTCCTACGAGCAGTACTTC.

This clone was recorded a few times. V usage is TRBV30 and J usage is TRBJ2-6; D unclear. Trimming stripped 8 bases from V and 0 bases from J, with 20 bases between. The germline V gene has CDR1 GTSNPN and CDR2 SVGIG (reference sequence). This CDR3 contains 17 residues. The CDR3 DNA follows: TGTGCCCCCGTCCACGGTGGTTCTTTCTCTGGGGCCAACGTCCTGACTTTC. It yields the protein CAPVHGGSFSGANVLTF.

A few counts support this clone. V gene TRBV27 combines with J gene TRBJ1-2; a possible D gene is TRBD1 (5 bases). Germline V gives CDR1 MNHEY, CDR2 SMNVEV (reference sequence). With 7 bases removed from V and 2 bases from J, the gap between germline ends came to 11 bases. The CDR3 has 13 residues. In DNA form, the CDR3 reads TGTGCCAGCAAGTCGGCAGGGAACTATGGCTACACCTTC. This encodes CASKSAGNYGYTF.

The genes are TRBV2 and TRBJ1-3; tentatively, D is TRBD1 (5 bases). V was cut by 8 bases and J by 4 bases, with 24 bases left in between. The germline gives CDR1 SNHLY, CDR2 FYNNEI. The CDR3 is made up of 17 amino acids. The CDR3 is CASSRAGITLDGNTIYF. In DNA form, the CDR3 reads TGTGCCAGCTCCCGGGCAGGGATCACTTTGGACGGAAACACCATATATTTT.